Listed below are T cell receptor beta chains from one sample, sequenced in a study of blood T cell repertoires in COVID-19. The table came from immunoSEQ multiplex PCR; TCRdb's copy has only in-frame clones and leaves some out. The sample has more than 45,000 clones; 83% are singletons. The sequencing sample was made of peripheral blood. These receptors were collected from an elderly man in a cohort sampled during active COVID-19. Both conserved end residues are part of each CDR3. Each record gives: clone size, J gene, D gene, V gene, CDR3 protein, CDR3 DNA. D genes are given only for firm matches. The size field is filled for only some rows; it gives once, few, many or a size class.

clone_size: NA
j_call: TRBJ2-3
d_call: TRBD2
v_call: TRBV7-9
cdr3_aa: CASTRTGGRADTQYF
cdr3_nt: TGTGCCAGCACCCGAACGGGGGGAAGGGCAGATACGCAGTATTTT

clone_size: once
j_call: TRBJ2-3
d_call: TRBD2
v_call: TRBV10-1
cdr3_aa: CASSELSGGAKDTQYF
cdr3_nt: TGCGCCAGCAGTGAGCTTAGCGGGGGGGCGAAAGATACGCAGTATTTT

clone_size: NA
j_call: TRBJ2-1
d_call: TRBD1
v_call: TRBV11-3
cdr3_aa: CASSLEGVGQGRVYEQFF
cdr3_nt: TGTGCCAGCAGCTTAGAGGGGGTCGGACAGGGGCGAGTATATGAGCAGTTCTTC

clone_size: NA
j_call: TRBJ2-3
d_call: NA
v_call: TRBV6-2/TRBV6-3
cdr3_aa: CASSYSRGLQSSTDTQYF
cdr3_nt: TGTGCCAGCAGTTACTCTAGGGGACTGCAATCTAGCACAGATACGCAGTATTTT

clone_size: NA
j_call: TRBJ1-4
d_call: NA
v_call: TRBV4-3
cdr3_aa: CASSQDTGGTNEKLFF
cdr3_nt: TGCGCCAGCAGCCAAGATACGGGGGGGACTAATGAAAAACTGTTTTTT

clone_size: NA
j_call: TRBJ1-2
d_call: NA
v_call: TRBV2
cdr3_aa: CASSVAEDYGYTF
cdr3_nt: TGTGCCAGCAGTGTGGCCGAGGACTATGGCTACACCTTC

clone_size: NA
j_call: TRBJ2-7
d_call: TRBD2
v_call: TRBV29-1
cdr3_aa: CSVKGGPGGYEQYF
cdr3_nt: TGCAGCGTTAAAGGTGGCCCGGGGGGCTACGAGCAGTACTTC

clone_size: NA
j_call: TRBJ2-3
d_call: NA
v_call: TRBV9
cdr3_aa: CASSPGGGPDTQYF
cdr3_nt: TGTGCCAGCAGCCCCGGCGGGGGCCCAGATACGCAGTATTTT

clone_size: NA
j_call: TRBJ2-5
d_call: NA
v_call: TRBV5-1
cdr3_aa: CASSPPVGGQETQYF
cdr3_nt: TGCGCCAGCAGCCCTCCGGTAGGGGGCCAAGAGACCCAGTACTTC

clone_size: once
j_call: TRBJ1-1
d_call: NA
v_call: TRBV11-2
cdr3_aa: CASSPSRWVTEAFF
cdr3_nt: TGTGCCAGCAGCCCCTCCAGGTGGGTCACTGAAGCTTTCTTT

clone_size: once
j_call: TRBJ2-5
d_call: NA
v_call: TRBV5-1
cdr3_aa: CASSLEAGAEETQYF
cdr3_nt: TGCGCCAGCAGCTTGGAGGCGGGCGCTGAGGAGACCCAGTACTTC